This TCR beta chain was captured by sequencing in a study of neoadjuvant anti-PD-1 for oral cavity cancer. PBMCs were not maintained or expanded in culture before analysis. Six replicates per PBMC sample, mostly from around 500 ng of genomic DNA. Produced via immunoSEQ multiplex PCR; TCRdb's table is partial and in-frame only. Among some 33,000 clones listed, 85% to 90% were seen once. V dropped 2 bases and J dropped 2 bases, with 7 bases sitting between them. Germline V gene sequence: CDR1 MNHEY, CDR2 SMNVEV (reference sequence). The CDR3 has 13 amino acids. Whole-study findings and limits: Post-nivolumab, blood T cell clonality was significantly elevated in non-responders.

A note on this clone: Its target is unknown.

The TCR sequence derives from a person aged 40 to 85 with oral cavity squamous cell carcinoma. Source: PBMCs, taken before nivolumab (anti-PD-1) treatment. V is TRBV27 and J is TRBJ2-7; no reliable D call. This CDR3 is CASSLSTAYEQYF. In DNA form, the CDR3 reads TGTGCCAGCAGTTTAAGCACAGCCTACGAGCAGTACTTC.